The 19 T cell receptor beta chains below come from one sample, sequenced in a study of blood T cell repertoires in COVID-19. TCRdb's copy holds only in-frame clones and misses some; the assay was immunoSEQ multiplex PCR. The repertoire holds approximately 180,000 clones, with around 90% as singletons. Input material: peripheral blood. The receptors were sampled from a man aged 50-60 years with acute or convalescent COVID-19.

The gene calls are TRBV24-1 and TRBJ2-7; D gene uncertain. The V gene's germline CDR1 is KGHDR and CDR2 SFDVKD. This CDR3 is built from 14 residues. Trimming cost V 1 base and J 2 bases, with 8 bases left between them. Written as DNA, the CDR3 is TGTGCCACCAGTGATTTTAGCTCGCCCTACGAGCAGTACTTC. Its translation is CATSDFSSPYEQYF.

CDR3 residues: CASSQSLGTEAFF. The CDR3 nucleotides read TGCGCCAGCAGCCAATCTCTCGGCACTGAAGCTTTCTTT. The chain links TRBV4-3 to TRBJ1-1; D gene uncertain. V was shortened by 2 bases and J by 4 bases, with 8 bases between the two germline ends. The CDR3 length is 13 residues. The V gene's germline CDR1 is LGHNA and CDR2 YSLEER.

The chain links TRBV19 to TRBJ2-5; TRBD1 is a possible D gene (5 bases). Germline V gene data show CDR1 as LNHDA and CDR2 as SQIVND (reference sequence). Trimming took off 5 bases at V and 4 bases at J, with 11 bases between the two ends. The CDR3 runs 13 residues. In nucleotides, the CDR3 is TGTGCCAGTAGTCCCAGGGAAGGAGAGACCCAGTACTTC. Translated: CASSPREGETQYF.

The chain joins TRBV9 to TRBJ1-1, with no clear D. CDR3 length: 15 amino acids. From germline, CDR1 is SGDLS and CDR2 YYNGEE. V was shortened by 0 bases and J by 2 bases, with 11 bases between the two germline ends. CDR3 region: CASSVADGYNTEAFF. CDR3 nucleotide sequence: TGTGCCAGCAGCGTAGCTGACGGGTATAACACTGAAGCTTTCTTT.

The chain couples TRBV5-6 to TRBJ1-1, with a weak D call TRBD1 (5 bases). CDR1 is SGHDT, CDR2 YYEEEE, per germline. Trimming pared 0 bases from V and 5 bases from J, leaving 11 bases between. The CDR3 totals 14 residues. Here the CDR3 DNA reads TGTGCCAGCAGCTTGGGGGGGAGGACGACTGAAGCTTTCTTT. Its protein is CASSLGGRTTEAFF.

The chain is built from TRBV6-2 or TRBV6-3 and TRBJ2-5, with 7 bases aligning to TRBD2. Germline loops: CDR1 MNHEY, CDR2 SVGEGT. The trim removed 7 bases at V and 6 bases at J, leaving 14 bases unmatched. The CDR3 spans 15 residues. CDR3 sequence reads: CASNPLTGGAKTQYF. Written as DNA, the CDR3 is TGTGCCAGCAACCCGCTCACGGGGGGAGCGAAGACCCAGTACTTC.

The chain couples TRBV7-3 to TRBJ1-2; 7 bases line up with TRBD1. Germline CDR1 and CDR2: SGHTA and FQGTGA. The V segment lost 7 bases and the J segment 7 bases; nucleotides outside the gene matches: 18. The CDR3 has 16 amino acids. The CDR3 DNA follows: TGTGCCAGCATAAACCCCGGGACAGCATATTCCCGTGGCTACACCTTC. It specifies CASINPGTAYSRGYTF. The whole variable domain, remainder taken from reference TRBV7-3 and TRBJ1-2, is GAGVSQTPSNKVTEKGKYVELRCDPISGHTALYWYRQSLGQGPEFLIYFQGTGAADDSGLPNDRFFAVRPEGSVSTLKIQRTERGDSAVYLCASINPGTAYSRGYTFGSGTRLTVV.

The gene calls are TRBV19 and TRBJ1-3; 7 bases fit TRBD1. Germline V CDR1 and CDR2: LNHDA, SQIVND (reference sequence). The junction had 9 bases not matched to a gene; V was cut back by 6 bases and J by 7 bases. This CDR3 is 14 amino acids long. CDR3 DNA sequence: TGTGCCAGTAGCACAGACAGGGTTGGGAACACCATATATTTT. This translates into CASSTDRVGNTIYF.

The table lists this clone with a count of one. V is TRBV7-8 and J is TRBJ2-6; 9 nucleotides agree with TRBD1. The CDR3 is 16 amino acids. V lost 5 bases, J lost 4 bases, and 6 bases stayed unmatched. CDR1 is SGHVS and CDR2 is FQNEAQ in the germline V gene. Written as DNA, the CDR3 is TGTGCCAGCAGCCTAATACAGGGGGCAGGGGCCAACGTCCTGACTTTC. It translates to CASSLIQGAGANVLTF.

The CDR3 reads CAISESIVRQLEAFF. CDR3 in DNA: TGTGCCATCAGTGAGTCGATAGTACGACAGCTCGAAGCTTTCTTT. The gene calls are TRBV10-3 and TRBJ1-1; weak D call: TRBD1 (5 bases). The V gene's germline CDR1 is ENHRY and CDR2 SYGVKD. The CDR3 spans 15 residues. Trimming removed 0 bases from V and 8 bases from J, with 16 bases in between.

The chain has TRBV6-2 or TRBV6-3 and TRBJ1-4; 9 nucleotides match TRBD1. In germline, CDR1 is MNHEY, CDR2 SVGEGT. Losses at the gene ends were 5 bases for V and 8 bases for J; bases not matched to a gene: 3. This CDR3 is 13 amino acids long. In DNA form, the CDR3 reads TGTGCCAGCAGTACCGGGACAGGGGAAAAACTGTTTTTT. It codes for CASSTGTGEKLFF.

The CDR3 nucleotides are TGTGCCAGCAGCCAAGCGGGAACAGATACGCAGTATTTT. Its translation is CASSQAGTDTQYF. V is TRBV3-1 (or the pseudogene TRBV3-2) and J is TRBJ2-3; D is possibly TRBD2 (5 bases). V dropped 1 base and J dropped 3 bases, with 5 bases sitting between them. This CDR3 region has 13 residues. Germline assignment: CDR1 LGHDT and CDR2 YNNKEL (reference sequence).

This chain uses TRBV2 with TRBJ1-3; perhaps TRBD1 as D (6 bases). Germline CDR1 and CDR2: SNHLY and FYNNEI. This CDR3 contains 15 residues. The ends were cut back, 7 bases at V and 0 bases at J, with 13 bases in the middle. CDR3 protein: CASNLDSRSGNTIYF. The DNA for the CDR3 is TGTGCCAGCAATCTGGACAGCCGCTCTGGAAACACCATATATTTT.

This clone appeared a single time. This rearrangement joins TRBV7-8 to TRBJ1-2; D is possibly TRBD1 (5 bases). The ends were cut back, 0 bases at V and 3 bases at J, with 8 bases in the middle. The CDR3 has 14 residues. Germline V gives CDR1 SGHVS, CDR2 FQNEAQ. Here the CDR3 DNA reads TGTGCCAGCAGCTTAGCGATAGGGGACTATGGCTACACCTTC. It is translated as CASSLAIGDYGYTF.

The genes are TRBV28 and TRBJ1-2, with a possible D match to TRBD1 (6 bases). The length of the CDR3 is 13 residues. V shed 2 bases and J shed 2 bases, with 6 bases lying between them. Germline V gives CDR1 MDHEN, CDR2 SYDVKM. The CDR3 region is CASSLDRNYGYTF. The CDR3 region has the DNA TGTGCCAGCAGTTTAGACAGGAACTATGGCTACACCTTC.

The chain has TRBV4-1 and TRBJ1-5, with TRBD1 identical over 9 bases. Germline V gene lookup returns CDR1 MGHRA and CDR2 YSYEKL. With V trimmed by 3 bases and J by 0 bases, 0 bases remained unmatched. The CDR3 covers 15 residues. The CDR3 DNA follows: TGCGCCAGCAGCCAGGGACAGGGTAGCAATCAGCCCCAGCATTTT. Residues: CASSQGQGSNQPQHF.

The chain couples TRBV5-1 to TRBJ1-1; weak D call: TRBD1 (5 bases). Germline CDR1 is SGHRS and CDR2 is YFSETQ. V was pared by 1 base and J by 0 bases, with 22 bases between. The CDR3 has 19 amino acids. The CDR3 coding sequence is TGCGCCAGCAGCTTGTCATATGCAGGGAGGACTACCTTGAACACTGAAGCTTTCTTT. Its translation is CASSLSYAGRTTLNTEAFF.

V and J are TRBV7-8 and TRBJ1-1; TRBD1 matches at 10 bases. V was clipped by 3 bases and J by 6 bases; unmatched bases: 7. Germline-derived CDR1 and CDR2 are SGHVS and FQNEAQ. The CDR3 sequence is 15 residues long. The CDR3 DNA sequence: TGTGCCAGCAGCTTCCAATACGGACAGGGGGCTGAAGCTTTCTTT. Translating gives CASSFQYGQGAEAFF.

The chain joins TRBV27 to TRBJ1-5, with 9 bases lining up with TRBD1. The CDR3 runs to 15 residues. Germline lookup yields CDR1 MNHEY and CDR2 SMNVEV (reference sequence). The junction had 4 bases not matched to a gene; V was cut back by 4 bases and J by 3 bases. CDR3 sequence reads: CASSSWDRANQPQHF. CDR3 nucleotide sequence: TGTGCCAGCAGTTCCTGGGACAGGGCCAATCAGCCCCAGCATTTT.